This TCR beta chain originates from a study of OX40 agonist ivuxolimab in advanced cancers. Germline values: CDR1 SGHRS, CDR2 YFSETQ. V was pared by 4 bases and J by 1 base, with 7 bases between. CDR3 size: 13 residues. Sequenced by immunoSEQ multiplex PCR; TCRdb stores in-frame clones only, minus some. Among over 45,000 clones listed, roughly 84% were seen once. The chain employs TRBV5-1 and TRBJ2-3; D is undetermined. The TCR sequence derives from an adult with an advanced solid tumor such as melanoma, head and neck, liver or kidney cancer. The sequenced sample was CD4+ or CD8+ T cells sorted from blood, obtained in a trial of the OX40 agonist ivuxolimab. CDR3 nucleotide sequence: TGCGCCAGCAGCGCCATGGGCACAGATACGCAGTATTTT. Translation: CASSAMGTDTQYF.